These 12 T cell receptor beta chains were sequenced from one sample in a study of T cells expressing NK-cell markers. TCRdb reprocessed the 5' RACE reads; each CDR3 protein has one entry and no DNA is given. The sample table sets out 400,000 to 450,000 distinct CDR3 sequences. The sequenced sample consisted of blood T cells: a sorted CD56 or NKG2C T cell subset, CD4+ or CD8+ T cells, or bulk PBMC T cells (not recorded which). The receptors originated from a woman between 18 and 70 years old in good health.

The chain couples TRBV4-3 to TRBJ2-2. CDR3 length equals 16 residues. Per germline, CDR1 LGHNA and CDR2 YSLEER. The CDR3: CASSQGELTNTGELFF.

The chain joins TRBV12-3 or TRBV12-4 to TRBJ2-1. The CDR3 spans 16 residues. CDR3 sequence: CASSFFRPTPYNEQFF.

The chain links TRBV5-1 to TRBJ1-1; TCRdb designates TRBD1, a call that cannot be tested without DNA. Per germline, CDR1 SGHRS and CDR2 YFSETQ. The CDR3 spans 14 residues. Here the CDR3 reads CASSLDWGNTEAFF.

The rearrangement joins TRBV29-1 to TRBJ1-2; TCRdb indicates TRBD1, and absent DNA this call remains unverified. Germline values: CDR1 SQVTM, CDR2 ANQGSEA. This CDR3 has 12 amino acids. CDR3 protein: CSVAPGGYGYTF. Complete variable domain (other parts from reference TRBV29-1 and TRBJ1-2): SAVISQKPSRDICQRGTSLTIQCQVDSQVTMMFWYRQQPGQSLTLIATANQGSEATYESGFVIDKFPISRPNLTFSTLTVSNMSPEDSSIYLCSVAPGGYGYTFGSGTRLTVV.

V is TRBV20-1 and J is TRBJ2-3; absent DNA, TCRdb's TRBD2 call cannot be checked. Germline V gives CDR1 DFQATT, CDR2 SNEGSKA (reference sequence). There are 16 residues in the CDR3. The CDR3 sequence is CSAPLGKPASTDTQYF.

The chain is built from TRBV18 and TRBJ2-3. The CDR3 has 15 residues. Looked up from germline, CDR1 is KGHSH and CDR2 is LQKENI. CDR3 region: CASSPPNLSTDTQYF.

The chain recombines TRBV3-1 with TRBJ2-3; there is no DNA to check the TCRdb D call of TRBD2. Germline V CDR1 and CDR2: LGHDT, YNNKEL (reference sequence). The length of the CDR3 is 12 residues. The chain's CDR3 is CASSLAPPGLEF.

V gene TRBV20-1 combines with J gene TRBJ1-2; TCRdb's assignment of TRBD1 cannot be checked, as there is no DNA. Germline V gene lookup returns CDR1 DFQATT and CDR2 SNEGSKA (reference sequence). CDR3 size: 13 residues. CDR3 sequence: CSAPGISNYGYTF.

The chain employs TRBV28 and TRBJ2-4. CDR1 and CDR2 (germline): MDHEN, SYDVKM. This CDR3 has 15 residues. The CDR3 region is CASSLFGLGKNIQYF.

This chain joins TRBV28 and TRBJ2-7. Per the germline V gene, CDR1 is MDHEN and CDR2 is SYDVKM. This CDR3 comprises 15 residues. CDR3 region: CASSQPDGLGYEQYF.

The CDR3: CASSRGGSPLHF. The chain joins TRBV5-4 to TRBJ1-6; TCRdb's D call of TRBD1 is untestable without DNA. The CDR3 is 12 amino acids. The germline CDR1 and CDR2 sequences are SGHNT and YYREEE (reference sequence).

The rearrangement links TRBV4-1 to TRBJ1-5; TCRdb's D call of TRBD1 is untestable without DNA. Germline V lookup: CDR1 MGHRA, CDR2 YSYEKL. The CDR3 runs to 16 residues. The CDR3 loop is CASSQGGTGAFQPQHF.